These 30 T cell receptor beta chains originate from one sample sequenced in a study of glioma-infiltrating T cells. The iRepertoire nested amplicon-rescue multiplex PCR amplified TCR alpha and beta CDR3s from RNA. MiXCR, run by TCRdb on the multiplex PCR reads, gives a single entry per CDR3 protein. The data show 90,000 or so distinct CDR3 sequences, with approximately 42% seen just once and around two fifths held by the top ten. Sequencing input: glioma tissue, nonneoplastic brain tissue, or PBMCs (not recorded which). Every receptor here comes from a human donor with low-grade glioma or glioblastoma, undergoing nonglioma brain surgery, or in good health (not recorded which).

V usage is TRBV6-2 or TRBV6-3 and J usage is TRBJ1-2, with 7 bases fitting TRBD1. Unmatched junction bases numbered 21, after V lost 2 bases and J lost 9 bases. Germline V CDR1 and CDR2: MNHEY, SVGEGT. The CDR3 is made up of 18 amino acids. In nucleotides, the CDR3 is TGTGCCAGCAGTTACATTCGGACAGGCGACGAGCAAGGGAGATGCTACACCTTC. It encodes CASSYIRTGDEQGRCYTF.

This chain uses TRBV20-1 with TRBJ2-3; 12 nucleotides agree with TRBD2. Germline CDR1 is DFQATT and CDR2 is SNEGSKA (reference sequence). V shed 3 bases, J shed 6 bases, and the junction held 13 bases outside the gene matches. The CDR3 length is 17 residues. In DNA, the CDR3 is TGCAGTGCTAGCTGGACTAGCGGGATGGGGCTATCTGATACGCAGTATTTT. This codes for CSASWTSGMGLSDTQYF.

This clonotype was recorded many times. The CDR3 loop is CASSEIELAHTGELFF. The CDR3 DNA reads TGTGCCAGCAGTGAAATAGAACTAGCGCACACCGGGGAGCTGTTTTTT. The chain links TRBV2 to TRBJ2-2; TRBD2 aligns across 7 bases. CDR3 length equals 16 residues. The junction had 6 bases not matched to a gene; V was cut back by 2 bases and J by 3 bases. The germline CDR1 and CDR2 sequences are SNHLY and FYNNEI.

With regard to this clonotype: A clone one base away is much larger, so this may be a read error. The chain has TRBV18 and TRBJ2-1; 7 bases agree with TRBD1. Germline V lookup: CDR1 KGHSH, CDR2 LQKENI. The CDR3 runs to 16 residues. J was trimmed by 5 bases and V by 6 bases; bases with no gene match: 13. The CDR3: CASSAAPGQINNEQFF. The CDR3 nucleotides read TGTGCCAGCTCCGCTGCACCGGGACAGATAAACAATGAGCAGTTCTTC.

This clonotype has a count of ten or more. The chain employs TRBV2 and TRBJ2-1; 7 bases agree with TRBD2. Germline lookup yields CDR1 SNHLY and CDR2 FYNNEI. The CDR3 has 14 amino acids. The J segment lost 4 bases and the V segment lost 6 bases, leaving 6 bases of the junction unmatched. Written as DNA, the CDR3 is TGTGCCAGCAGGGCGGGGGACTTTTACAATGAGCAGTTCTTC. It encodes CASRAGDFYNEQFF. The full variable domain, with the rest looked up from reference TRBV2 and TRBJ2-1, is EPEVTQTPSHQVTQMGQEVILRCVPISNHLYFYWYRQILGQKVEFLVSFYNNEISEKSEIFDDQFSVERPDGSNFTLKIRSTKLEDSAMYFCASRAGDFYNEQFFGPGTRLTVL.

The chain employs TRBV28 and TRBJ2-1; TRBD2 agrees at 8 bases. The trim removed 9 bases at V and 14 bases at J, leaving 18 bases unmatched. The CDR3 covers 14 residues. The V gene's germline CDR1 is MDHEN and CDR2 SYDVKM. CDR3 DNA: TGTGCCAGTGCCGGGACTAGTGATTCGGATAAGGAGTTCTTC. It codes for CASAGTSDSDKEFF.

This clonotype has ten or more counts. The chain employs TRBV29-1 and TRBJ1-1; D remains unclear. With 8 bases removed from V and 6 bases from J, the gap between germline ends came to 10 bases. CDR1 is SQVTM and CDR2 is ANQGSEA in the germline V gene. The CDR3 sequence is 10 residues long. CDR3: CSIQNAEAFF. The CDR3 DNA reads as TGCAGCATTCAAAACGCTGAAGCTTTCTTT.

Many counts were recorded for this clonotype. V gene TRBV27 combines with J gene TRBJ2-1, with TRBD1 as a possible D gene (6 bases). There are 12 residues in the CDR3. V lost 4 bases and J lost 6, with 7 bases in between. Germline V lookup: CDR1 MNHEY, CDR2 SMNVEV (reference sequence). CDR3 in amino acids: CASSSRGNEQFF. The DNA of the CDR3 is TGTGCCAGCAGTTCCAGGGGCAATGAGCAGTTCTTC.

As concerns this clonotype: At one boundary the junction diverges from the germline segment, which might be a read error. This chain joins TRBV30 and TRBJ2-3; D uncertain. The length of the CDR3 is 14 residues. CDR1 is GTSNPN and CDR2 is SVGIG in the germline V gene (reference sequence). The CDR3 loop is CAWTLAYYTDAQCF. The CDR3 DNA follows: TGTGCCTGGACTTTGGCGTATTACACAGATGCGCAGTGTTTT.

There are many counts of this clonotype. The chain employs TRBV29-1 and TRBJ1-1; unclear D gene. This CDR3 region has 14 residues. CDR1 and CDR2 from the germline V gene are SQVTM and ANQGSEA. The V and J ends lost 6 bases and 3 bases respectively, with 17 bases between them. The CDR3 nucleotides read TGCAGCGTCATTCGCGGAGGAGGGTACACTGAAGCTTTCTTT. This translates into CSVIRGGGYTEAFF.

In the case of this clonotype: Its ends do not fully match the called genes, so a read error is possible. This chain uses TRBV2 with TRBJ2-3; weak D call: TRBD2 (5 bases). The CDR3 spans 13 residues. Germline assignment: CDR1 SNHLY and CDR2 FYNNEI. The CDR3 nucleotides read TGTGCCAGCAGTGGGCTAGCCCCAGATACGCGGTGTTTT. It codes for CASSGLAPDTRCF. The variable domain in full, with the rest retrieved from reference TRBV2 and TRBJ2-3, is EPEVTQTPSHQVTQMGQEVILRCVPISNHLYFYWYRQILGQKVEFLVSFYNNEISEKSEIFDDQFSVERPDGSNFTLKIRSTKLEDSAMYFCASSGLAPDTRCFGPGTRLTVL.

Turning to this clonotype: This could be a read error, since a much larger clone is one nucleotide away. The chain is built from TRBV29-1 and TRBJ2-7, with 8 bases matching TRBD1. Losses at the gene ends were 4 bases for V and 6 bases for J; bases not matched to a gene: 11. This CDR3 contains 14 residues. CDR1 and CDR2 from the germline V gene are SQVTM and ANQGSEA. Here the CDR3 DNA reads TGCAGCGTTGCAAGGACAGGGAATACCTTCGAGCAGTACTTC. Translated, it gives CSVARTGNTFEQYF.

This chain uses TRBV7-6 with TRBJ1-4; 9 bases align to TRBD1. The CDR3 has 14 amino acids. The V gene end was trimmed by 5 bases and the J gene end by 3 bases; junction bases not matched to a gene: 1. Germline CDR1 reads SGHVS; CDR2 reads FNYEAQ. The CDR3 DNA sequence: TGTGCCAGCAGCCGACAGGGGGCTAATGAAAAACTGTTTTTT. This encodes CASSRQGANEKLFF.

The chain has TRBV7-2 and TRBJ1-2; no reliable D call. In germline, CDR1 is SGHTA, CDR2 FQGNSA. The germline V and J ends were trimmed by 1 base and 4 bases, with 10 bases remaining between them. There are 14 residues in the CDR3. In DNA, the CDR3 is TGTGCCAGCAGCTTAGGTGGTACCCCCTATGGCTACACCTTC. This sequence encodes CASSLGGTPYGYTF.

This clonotype was seen ten or more times. The rearrangement joins TRBV12-3 or TRBV12-4 to TRBJ2-1; the D is unclear. V dropped 1 base and J dropped 0 bases, with 7 bases sitting between them. The CDR3 is 15 amino acids. The CDR3 reads CASSLGDFSYNEQFF. CDR3 in DNA: TGTGCCAGCAGTTTAGGGGATTTCTCCTACAATGAGCAGTTCTTC.

Worth noting for this clonotype: No conserved phenylalanine or tryptophan ends this CDR3, so it is likely a read error. The V call is TRBV20-1, the J call TRBJ2-1; the D is unclear. V was cut by 3 bases and J by 8 bases, with 17 bases left in between. This CDR3 region has 14 residues. Germline loops: CDR1 DFQATT, CDR2 SNEGSKA (reference sequence). CDR3 sequence (DNA): TGCAGTGCTAGGACGCCCGAGGTTTGGTATGAGCAGTTCGTC. It is translated as CSARTPEVWYEQFV.

The chain recombines TRBV20-1 with TRBJ1-6, with a weak D call TRBD1 (6 bases). Between the trimmed V and J ends, which lost 0 bases and 17 bases, there was a span of 23 bases. CDR1 and CDR2 (germline): DFQATT, SNEGSKA (reference sequence). This CDR3 is built from 15 residues. The CDR3 protein is CSAREGGSGNSPFHF. Written as DNA, the CDR3 is TGCAGTGCTAGAGAAGGGGGATCGGGGAATTCACCTTTCCACTTT.

This clonotype occurred many times. The chain recombines TRBV14 with TRBJ2-7; 16 bases are shared with TRBD2. Germline CDR1 SGHDN, CDR2 FVKESK. The J segment lost 4 bases and the V segment lost 4 bases, leaving 10 bases of the junction unmatched. The CDR3 has 18 amino acids. In nucleotides, the CDR3 is TGTGCCAGCAGCCCCGGGACTAGCGGGAGGGCCCCTCAGTACGAGCAGTACTTC. It is translated as CASSPGTSGRAPQYEQYF.

For this clonotype: This may come from a read error, since a much larger clone is one base off. The gene calls are TRBV7-2 and TRBJ2-2; D perhaps matches TRBD1 (6 bases). CDR3 length equals 15 residues. Germline V gene sequence: CDR1 SGHTA, CDR2 FQGNSA. The V end lost 7 bases, the J end lost 4 bases, and 16 bases lay between the germline ends. CDR3 nucleotides: TGTGCCAGCATCTTGAGTACAGGGACCACCGGGGAGCTGTTTTTT. Residues: CASILSTGTTGELFF.

This clonotype has at least ten counts. The gene calls are TRBV7-2 and TRBJ1-5; unclear D gene. The CDR3 has 15 residues. Germline loops: CDR1 SGHTA, CDR2 FQGNSA. V was clipped by 1 base and J by 0 bases, with 7 bases between them. The CDR3 region is CASSLGGYSNQPQHF. CDR3 bases: TGTGCCAGCAGCTTAGGGGGTTATAGCAATCAGCCCCAGCATTTT.

Notes on this clonotype: One junction end does not reproduce the germline sequence, and a read error may be involved. The chain uses TRBV29-1 and TRBJ2-5; the D call may be TRBD1 or TRBD2 (5 bases each). The CDR3 runs to 13 residues. Germline V CDR1 and CDR2: SQVTM, ANQGSEA. CDR3 region: CSVEGPARESQYF. DNA of the CDR3: TGCAGCGTTGAAGGGCCAGCCAGGGAGAGCCAGTACTTC.

V usage is TRBV9 and J usage is TRBJ2-1; 11 bases are shared with TRBD2. Looked up from germline, CDR1 is SGDLS and CDR2 is YYNGEE. This CDR3 is built from 16 residues. V dropped 1 base and J dropped 5; count of bases not matched to a gene: 5. CDR3 amino acids: CASSVSGTSGNNEQFF. CDR3 sequence (DNA): TGTGCCAGCAGCGTATCCGGGACTAGCGGAAACAATGAGCAGTTCTTC. The full variable domain, with the rest looked up from reference TRBV9 and TRBJ2-1, is DSGVTQTPKHLITATGQRVTLRCSPRSGDLSVYWYQQSLDQGLQFLIQYYNGEERAKGNILERFSAQQFPDLHSELNLSSLELGDSALYFCASSVSGTSGNNEQFFGPGTRLTVL.

This clonotype was seen at least ten times. The chain couples TRBV25-1 to TRBJ1-1; D gene unclear. Germline V CDR1 and CDR2: MGHDK, SYGVNS. The CDR3 runs to 16 residues. The V end was cut by 7 bases, the J end by 4 bases, with 22 bases between. The DNA of the CDR3 is TGTGCCAGCACTCCCGGCGGAGGACCCAAAGGCACTGAAGCTTTCTTT. This sequence encodes CASTPGGGPKGTEAFF. Combining the CDR3 with reference TRBV25-1 and TRBJ1-1 gives the whole variable domain EADIYQTPRYLVIGTGKKITLECSQTMGHDKMYWYQQDPGMELHLIHYSYGVNSTEKGDLSSESTVSRIRTEHFPLTLESARPSHTSQYLCASTPGGGPKGTEAFFGQGTRLTVV.

Notes on this clonotype: The junction differs from germline at one of its ends, possibly a read error. The chain joins TRBV15 to TRBJ1-5; D gene uncertain. CDR3 length: 14 amino acids. CDR1 and CDR2 (germline): LNHNV, YYDKDF (reference sequence). CDR3 nucleotides: TGTGCCGCCAGCAGCTTAGGATCCAATCAGCCCCAGCATTTT. This sequence encodes CAASSLGSNQPQHF.

Notes on this clonotype: A read error is likely, as this CDR3 ends without the conserved phenylalanine or tryptophan. The chain couples TRBV30 to TRBJ2-2, with D possibly matching TRBD1 (6 bases). The germline V and J ends were trimmed by 2 bases and 2 bases, with 9 bases remaining between them. The CDR3 contains 14 residues. Germline CDR1 and CDR2: GTSNPN and SVGIG (reference sequence). The CDR3, as DNA: TGTGCCTGGAGTTTAGGGGGTAACACCGGGGAGCTGTTTTCT. Translated, it gives CAWSLGGNTGELFS.

This clonotype has a count of ten or more. The rearrangement joins TRBV15 to TRBJ2-1, with 9 bases that match TRBD2. With 0 bases clipped from V and 2 bases from J, the junction kept 5 bases outside the gene matches. The V gene's germline CDR1 is LNHNV and CDR2 YYDKDF (reference sequence). CDR3 length equals 17 residues. The CDR3: CATSREGGRGPYNEQFF. The CDR3, as DNA: TGTGCCACCAGCAGAGAAGGCGGGAGGGGTCCCTACAATGAGCAGTTCTTC.

The chain uses TRBV15 and TRBJ2-5; TRBD1 matches at 9 bases. Germline V CDR1 and CDR2: LNHNV, YYDKDF (reference sequence). The CDR3 length is 15 residues. J gave up 11 bases and V 5 bases, and 15 bases lay outside the gene matches. The CDR3 coding sequence is TGTGCCACCAGCGGGGCCGGGACAGGGTATAATGAGCAGTACTTC. Encoded protein: CATSGAGTGYNEQYF. Full variable domain (missing parts from reference TRBV15 and TRBJ2-5): DAMVIQNPRYQVTQFGKPVTLSCSQTLNHNVMYWYQQKSSQAPKLLFHYYDKDFNNEADTPDNFQSRRPNTSFCFLDIRSPGLGDTAMYLCATSGAGTGYNEQYFGPGTRLLVL.

Comment on this clonotype: A much larger clone differs by one base, so this may be a read error. This chain links TRBV6-6 with TRBJ2-3; D may be TRBD2 (7 bases). The CDR3 is 14 residues long. Germline assignment: CDR1 MNHNY and CDR2 SVGAGI (reference sequence). V lost 10 bases and J 14 bases, leaving 28 bases between the germline ends. Written as DNA, the CDR3 is TGTGCCACTAAACAGACAGGCCACACCGGGGGGCTGTATTTT. Translation gives CATKQTGHTGGLYF.

This clonotype has a count of ten or more. The V gene is TRBV14, the J gene TRBJ2-7; 8 bases are shared with TRBD2. CDR1 is SGHDN, CDR2 FVKESK, per germline. V shed 3 bases and J 6 bases; nucleotides not matched to a gene: 7. This CDR3 has 14 residues. The CDR3 region has the DNA TGTGCCAGCAGCCAGTTCGGGGGGGGTCGCGAGCAGTACTTC. Translated, it gives CASSQFGGGREQYF.

The table lists this clonotype with many counts. The rearrangement joins TRBV6-5 to TRBJ2-7, with 7 nucleotides matching TRBD1. This CDR3 is built from 16 residues. The germline gives CDR1 MNHEY, CDR2 SVGAGI. The junction had 11 bases not matched to a gene; V was cut back by 2 bases and J by 4 bases. The CDR3 DNA reads TGTGCCAGCAGTTACCTAGACAGGGTCCCCATATACGAGCAGTACTTC. As protein: CASSYLDRVPIYEQYF.